The 15 T cell receptor beta chains listed next were all sequenced from one sample in a study of T cells in Graves' hyperthyroidism and ophthalmopathy. RNA transcripts yielded amplified TCR beta CDR3 regions. When the TCR CDR3 underwent first-round RT-PCR, the HTBI primer set was used. One entry per CDR3 protein results from TCRdb running MiXCR on the multiplex PCR reads. The table includes roughly 750,000 distinct CDR3 sequences, roughly 17% detected once. The sample taken for sequencing was blood. All receptors derive from a man aged 18 to 30 with Graves' hyperthyroidism.

As DNA, the CDR3 is TGCGCCAGCAGCCCCCAGGAGCGGACCTACAATGAGCAGTTCTTC. Translating it yields CASSPQERTYNEQFF. V usage is TRBV4-1 and J usage is TRBJ2-1, with D possibly matching TRBD2 (5 bases). CDR3 length: 15 amino acids. CDR1 and CDR2 from the germline V gene are MGHRA and YSYEKL. V was cut by 4 bases and J by 2 bases, with 12 bases left in between.

V and J are TRBV2 and TRBJ2-2; 8 bases are shared with TRBD1. Trimming took 6 bases from V and 2 from J; bases not matched to a gene: 5. The CDR3 has 15 amino acids. Germline V gives CDR1 SNHLY, CDR2 FYNNEI. Written as DNA, the CDR3 is TGTGCCAGCAGAAAGGACAGGGTCAACACCGGGGAGCTGTTTTTT. As protein: CASRKDRVNTGELFF.

This clonotype has a handful of counts. The chain links TRBV5-1 to TRBJ1-1; D is possibly TRBD1 (5 bases). Germline CDR1 SGHRS, CDR2 YFSETQ. The CDR3 sequence is 13 residues long. V was trimmed by 4 bases and J by 5 bases, leaving 12 bases between them. CDR3 sequence: CASSRDGQTEAFF. As DNA, the CDR3 is TGCGCCAGCAGCAGGGACGGACAAACTGAAGCTTTCTTT.

The CDR3, as DNA: TGTGCCAGCAGCTCCCTCACTAGTTGGGAGCAGTTCTTC. Its protein product is CASSSLTSWEQFF. V and J are TRBV7-9 and TRBJ2-1, with D possibly TRBD2 on 5 matching bases. V lost 4 bases to trimming and J lost 10 bases, with 14 bases between them. The CDR3 is 13 residues long. Germline V lookup: CDR1 SEHNR, CDR2 FQNEAQ (reference sequence).

This clonotype was counted a few times. The genes are TRBV20-1 and TRBJ2-7; TRBD2 agrees at 8 bases. The germline V gene encodes CDR1 DFQATT and CDR2 SNEGSKA (reference sequence). With V trimmed by 4 bases and J by 5 bases, 4 bases remained unmatched. The CDR3 totals 12 residues. The CDR3 DNA is TGCAGTGCTATTAGCGGGACCAACGAGCAGTACTTC. Protein sequence: CSAISGTNEQYF.

This clonotype was observed a few times. V gene TRBV25-1 combines with J gene TRBJ1-2, with D unresolved. CDR1 and CDR2 from the germline V gene are MGHDK and SYGVNS. There are 14 residues in the CDR3. The V and J ends lost 1 base and 7 bases respectively, with 13 bases between them. The CDR3 DNA reads as TGTGCCAGCAGTGAATCCCCCGCCCTTGGTGGCTACACCTTC. Translated: CASSESPALGGYTF.

The gene calls are TRBV6-5 and TRBJ2-2; possibly TRBD2 for D (5 bases). The ends were cut back, 0 bases at V and 5 bases at J, with 10 bases in the middle. The CDR3 has 15 amino acids. Germline V lookup: CDR1 MNHEY, CDR2 SVGAGI. The CDR3 DNA is TGTGCCAGCAGTTACTCGGGGAGAGGAACCGGGGAGCTGTTTTTT. This sequence encodes CASSYSGRGTGELFF.

This clonotype has more than one count but fewer than ten. The chain links TRBV30 to TRBJ2-7; no clear D. V was trimmed by 0 bases and J by 6 bases, leaving 6 bases between them. CDR3 size: 11 residues. CDR1 is GTSNPN and CDR2 is SVGIG in the germline V gene (reference sequence). CDR3 nucleotides: TGTGCCTGGAGTGTCCTAGGCGAGCAGTACTTC. Translated: CAWSVLGEQYF.

This clonotype was seen repeatedly, ten times or more. This sequence joins TRBV10-3 and TRBJ2-7; no clear D gene. The CDR3 extends over 12 amino acids. Deletions cut 6 bases from V and 5 bases from J, with 11 bases between. Germline V gene sequence: CDR1 ENHRY, CDR2 SYGVKD. CDR3 protein: CAISPVEDEQYF. The CDR3 nucleotides read TGTGCCATCAGCCCCGTAGAGGACGAGCAGTACTTC.

V gene TRBV4-1 combines with J gene TRBJ2-3; D gene ambiguous. The CDR3 sequence is 15 residues long. Germline CDR1 is MGHRA and CDR2 is YSYEKL. Trimming removed 4 bases at V and 0 bases at J, with 11 bases between. CDR3 region: CASSLKAISTDTQYF. The CDR3 region has the DNA TGCGCCAGCAGCCTAAAGGCGATCAGCACAGATACGCAGTATTTT.

The V call is TRBV11-1, the J call TRBJ2-1; D gene uncertain. This CDR3 has 15 amino acids. Germline V CDR1 and CDR2: SGHAT, FQDESV (reference sequence). Deletions cut 3 bases from V and 3 bases from J, with 12 bases between. This CDR3 is CASSFGSQLYNEQFF. The CDR3 coding sequence is TGTGCCAGCAGCTTTGGAAGTCAGCTCTACAATGAGCAGTTCTTC.

On this clonotype itself: This clone may be a read error of a much larger clone one base away. The chain has TRBV29-1 and TRBJ2-3; D is uncertain. Trimming took off 4 bases at V and 0 bases at J, with 11 bases between the two ends. Germline V lookup: CDR1 SQVTM, CDR2 ANQGSEA. This CDR3 comprises 14 residues. In DNA, the CDR3 is TGCAGCGTTGTCGGCGGAGCTAGCACAGATACGCAGTATTTT. Its translation is CSVVGGASTDTQYF.

The rearrangement joins TRBV30 to TRBJ2-1; 12 bases line up with TRBD2. CDR1 is GTSNPN, CDR2 SVGIG, per germline (reference sequence). The V and J ends lost 3 bases and 11 bases, in that order; junction bases with no gene match: 8. This CDR3 has 14 amino acids. CDR3 residues: CAWRLAGGPRKQFF. As DNA, the CDR3 is TGTGCCTGGAGGCTAGCGGGAGGGCCGCGTAAGCAGTTCTTC.

There are many counts of this clonotype. The chain is built from TRBV20-1 and TRBJ1-2; D is unresolved. From germline, CDR1 is DFQATT and CDR2 SNEGSKA (reference sequence). V dropped 5 bases and J dropped 2 bases, with 9 bases sitting between them. There are 12 residues in the CDR3. The CDR3: CSADTENYGYTF. CDR3 nucleotide sequence: TGCAGTGCTGACACAGAGAACTATGGCTACACCTTC.

V and J are TRBV6-1 and TRBJ1-1; D may be TRBD1 (6 bases). CDR1 and CDR2 (germline): MNHNS, SASEGT. CDR3 length equals 14 residues. Trimming pared 5 bases from V and 5 bases from J, leaving 15 bases between. As DNA, the CDR3 is TGTGCCAGCAGTTATTACAGGGCCTGGACTGAAGCTTTCTTT. Amino acids: CASSYYRAWTEAFF.